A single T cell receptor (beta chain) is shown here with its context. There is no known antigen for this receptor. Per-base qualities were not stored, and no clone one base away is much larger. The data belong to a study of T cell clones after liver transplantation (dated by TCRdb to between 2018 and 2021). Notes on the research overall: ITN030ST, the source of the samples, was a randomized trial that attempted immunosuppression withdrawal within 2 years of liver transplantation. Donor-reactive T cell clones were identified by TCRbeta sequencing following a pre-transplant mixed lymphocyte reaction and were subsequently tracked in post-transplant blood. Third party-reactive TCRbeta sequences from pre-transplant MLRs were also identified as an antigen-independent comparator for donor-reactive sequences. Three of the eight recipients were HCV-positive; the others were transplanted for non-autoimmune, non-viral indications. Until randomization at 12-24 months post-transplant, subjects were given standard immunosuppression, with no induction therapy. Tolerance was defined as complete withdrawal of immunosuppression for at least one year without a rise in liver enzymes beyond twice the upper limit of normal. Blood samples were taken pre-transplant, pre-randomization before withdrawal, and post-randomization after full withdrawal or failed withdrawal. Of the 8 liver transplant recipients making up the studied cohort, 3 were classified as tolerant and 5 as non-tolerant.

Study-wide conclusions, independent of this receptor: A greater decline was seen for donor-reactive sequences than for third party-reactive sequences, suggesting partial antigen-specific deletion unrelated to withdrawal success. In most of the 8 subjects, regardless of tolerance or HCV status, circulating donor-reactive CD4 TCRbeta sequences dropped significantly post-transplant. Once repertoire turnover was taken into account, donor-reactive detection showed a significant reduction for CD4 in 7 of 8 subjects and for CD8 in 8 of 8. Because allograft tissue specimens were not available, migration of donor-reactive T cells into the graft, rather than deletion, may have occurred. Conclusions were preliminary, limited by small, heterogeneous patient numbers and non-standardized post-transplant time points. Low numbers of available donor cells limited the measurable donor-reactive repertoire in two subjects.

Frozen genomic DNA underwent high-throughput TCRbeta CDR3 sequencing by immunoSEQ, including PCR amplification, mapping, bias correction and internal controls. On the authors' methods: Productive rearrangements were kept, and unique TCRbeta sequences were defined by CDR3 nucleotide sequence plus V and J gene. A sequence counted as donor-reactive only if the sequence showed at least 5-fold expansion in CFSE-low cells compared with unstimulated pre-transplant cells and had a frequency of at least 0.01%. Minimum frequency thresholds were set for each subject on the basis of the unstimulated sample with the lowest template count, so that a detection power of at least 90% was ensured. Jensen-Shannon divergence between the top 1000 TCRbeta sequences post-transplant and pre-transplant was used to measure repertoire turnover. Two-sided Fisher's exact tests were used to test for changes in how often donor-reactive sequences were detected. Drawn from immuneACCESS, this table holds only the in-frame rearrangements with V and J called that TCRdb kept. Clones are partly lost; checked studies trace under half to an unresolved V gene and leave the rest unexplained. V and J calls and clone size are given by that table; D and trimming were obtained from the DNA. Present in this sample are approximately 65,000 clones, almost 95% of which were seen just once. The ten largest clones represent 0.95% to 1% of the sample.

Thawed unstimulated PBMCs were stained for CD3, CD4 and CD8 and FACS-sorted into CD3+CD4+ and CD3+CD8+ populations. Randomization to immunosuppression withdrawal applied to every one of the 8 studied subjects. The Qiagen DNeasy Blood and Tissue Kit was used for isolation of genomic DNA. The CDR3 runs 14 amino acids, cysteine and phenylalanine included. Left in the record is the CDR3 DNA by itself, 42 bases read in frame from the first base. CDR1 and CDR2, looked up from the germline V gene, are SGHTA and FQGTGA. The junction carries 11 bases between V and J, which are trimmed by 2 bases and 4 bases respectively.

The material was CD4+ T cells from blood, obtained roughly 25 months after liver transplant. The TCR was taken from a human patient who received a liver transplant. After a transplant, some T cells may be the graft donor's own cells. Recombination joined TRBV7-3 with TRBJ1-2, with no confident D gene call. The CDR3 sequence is CASSLSAGSYGYTF. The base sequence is TGTGCCAGCAGCTTATCGGCGGGATCCTATGGCTACACCTTC.